Sequencing of this T cell receptor beta chain was carried out in a study of T cell responses to AZD1222 COVID-19 vaccine. Study outcomes and limitations: The sample set comprised mostly white British donors with more females, and clonal diversity was possibly underestimated. Nearly half of unique spike-specific TCRs reportedly avoided B.1.351 and B.1.1.7 mutated regions.

Looked up from germline, CDR1 is LNHDA and CDR2 is SQIVND (reference sequence). Losses at the gene ends were 5 bases for V and 2 bases for J; bases not matched to a gene: 9. The length of the CDR3 is 16 residues. In regard to this clone: The antigen is unknown.

Profiled with immunoSEQ multiplex PCR; TCRdb holds only in-frame clones, not every one. The top ten clones hold under 1.1% of a sample with over 150,000 clones, 90% to 95% of them seen once. The J gene is TRBJ1-2, the V gene TRBV19; TRBD1 aligns across 9 bases. The sequence came from an adult who received the MenACWY meningococcal vaccine as a control. The sample here was peripheral blood, taken 28 days after the second dose of the MenACWY control vaccine. As DNA, the CDR3 is TGTGCCAGTAGTGATCCGGGACAGGGAGGAAACTATGGCTACACCTTC. It translates to CASSDPGQGGNYGYTF.